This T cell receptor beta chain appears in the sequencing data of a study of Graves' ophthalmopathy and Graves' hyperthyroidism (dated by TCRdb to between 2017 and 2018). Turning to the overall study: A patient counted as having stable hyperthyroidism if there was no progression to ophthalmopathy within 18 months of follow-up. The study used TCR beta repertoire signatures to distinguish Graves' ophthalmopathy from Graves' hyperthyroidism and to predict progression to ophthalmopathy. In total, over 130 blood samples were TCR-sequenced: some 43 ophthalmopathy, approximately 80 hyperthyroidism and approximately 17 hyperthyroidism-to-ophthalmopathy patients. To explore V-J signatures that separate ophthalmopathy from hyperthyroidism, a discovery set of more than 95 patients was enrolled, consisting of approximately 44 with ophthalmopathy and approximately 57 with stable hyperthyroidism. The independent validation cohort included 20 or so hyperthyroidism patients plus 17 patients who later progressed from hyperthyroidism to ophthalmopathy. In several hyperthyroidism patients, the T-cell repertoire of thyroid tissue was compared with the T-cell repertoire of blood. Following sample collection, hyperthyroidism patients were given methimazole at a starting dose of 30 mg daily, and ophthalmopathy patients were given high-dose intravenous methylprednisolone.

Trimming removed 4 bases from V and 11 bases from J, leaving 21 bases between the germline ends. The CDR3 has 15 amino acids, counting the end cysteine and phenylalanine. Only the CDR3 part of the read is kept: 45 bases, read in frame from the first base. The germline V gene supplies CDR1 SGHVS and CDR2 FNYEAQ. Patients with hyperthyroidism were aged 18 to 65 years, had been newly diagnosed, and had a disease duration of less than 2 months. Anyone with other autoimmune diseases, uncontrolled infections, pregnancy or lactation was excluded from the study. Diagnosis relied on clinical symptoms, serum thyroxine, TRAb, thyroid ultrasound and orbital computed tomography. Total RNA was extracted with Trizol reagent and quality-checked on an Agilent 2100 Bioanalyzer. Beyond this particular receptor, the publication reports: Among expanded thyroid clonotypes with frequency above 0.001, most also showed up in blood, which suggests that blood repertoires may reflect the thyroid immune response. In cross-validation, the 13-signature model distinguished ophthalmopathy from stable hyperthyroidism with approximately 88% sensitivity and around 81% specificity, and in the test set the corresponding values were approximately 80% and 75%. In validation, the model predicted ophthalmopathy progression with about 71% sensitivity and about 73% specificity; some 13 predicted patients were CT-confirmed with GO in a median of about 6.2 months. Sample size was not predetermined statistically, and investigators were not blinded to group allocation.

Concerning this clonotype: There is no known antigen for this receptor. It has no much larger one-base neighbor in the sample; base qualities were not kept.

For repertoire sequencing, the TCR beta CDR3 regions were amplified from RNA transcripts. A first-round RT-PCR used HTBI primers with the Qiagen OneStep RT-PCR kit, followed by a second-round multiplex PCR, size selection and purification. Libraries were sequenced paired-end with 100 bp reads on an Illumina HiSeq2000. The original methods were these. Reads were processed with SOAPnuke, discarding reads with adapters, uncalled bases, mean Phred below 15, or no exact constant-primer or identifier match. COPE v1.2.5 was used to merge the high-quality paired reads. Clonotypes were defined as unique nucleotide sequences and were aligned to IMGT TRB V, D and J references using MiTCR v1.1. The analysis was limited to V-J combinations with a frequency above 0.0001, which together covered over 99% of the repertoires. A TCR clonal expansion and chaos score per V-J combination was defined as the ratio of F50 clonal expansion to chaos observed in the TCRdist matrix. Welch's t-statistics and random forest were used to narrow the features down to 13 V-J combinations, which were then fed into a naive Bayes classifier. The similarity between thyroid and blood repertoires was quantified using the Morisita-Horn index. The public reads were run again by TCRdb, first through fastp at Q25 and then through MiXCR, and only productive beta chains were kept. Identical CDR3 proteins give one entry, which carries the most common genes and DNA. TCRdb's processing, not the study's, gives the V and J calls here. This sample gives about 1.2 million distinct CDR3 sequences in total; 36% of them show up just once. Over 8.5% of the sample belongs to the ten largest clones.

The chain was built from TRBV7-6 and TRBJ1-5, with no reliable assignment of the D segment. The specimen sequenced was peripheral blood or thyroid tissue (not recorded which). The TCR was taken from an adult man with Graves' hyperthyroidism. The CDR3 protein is CASSSHPRESETQHF. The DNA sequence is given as TGTGCCAGCAGCTCCCACCCCCGGGAATCAGAGACCCAGCATTTT.